Listed below are T cell receptor beta chains from one sample, sequenced in a study of cytomegalovirus exposure and HLA in healthy donors. Profiling relied on immunoSEQ multiplex PCR, and the TCRdb table lists in-frame clones only, not all of them. Here the sample table reports about 200,000 clones. Sequenced material: PBMCs. The source of these receptors is a boy under 18 in good health and CMV-seronegative. Each CDR3 is given with its conserved first and last residue. A D gene is named only where the DNA matches it firmly.

D gene	V gene	J gene	CDR3 DNA	CDR3 protein
-	TRBV28	TRBJ2-7	TGTGCCAGTCTACGCGCGGACTCCTACGAGCAGTACTTC	CASLRADSYEQYF
TRBD2	TRBV7-2	TRBJ2-7	TGTGCCAGCAGACTTAGCGGGTACGAGCAGTACTTC	CASRLSGYEQYF
TRBD2	TRBV29-1	TRBJ2-3	TGCAGCGTTGGGGCTAGCGGGGGGTGGAGCACAGATACGCAGTATTTT	CSVGASGGWSTDTQYF
TRBD1	TRBV5-6	TRBJ2-7	TGTGCCAGCAGCACAAGAAGGTTCGGACAGGGGCGTTACGAGCAGTACTTC	CASSTRRFGQGRYEQYF
-	TRBV4-2	TRBJ2-2	TGTGCCAGCACCCCTCCGGGAGACGCGAACACCGGGGAGCTGTTTTTT	CASTPPGDANTGELFF
-	TRBV19	TRBJ1-6	TGTGCCAGTAGCCAACAGTGGGTCCGAAGTGGGAATTCACCCCTCCACTTT	CASSQQWVRSGNSPLHF
-	TRBV5-1	TRBJ1-1	TGCGCCAGCAGCTTGCGCCCTTCGCTAGACACTGAAGCTTTCTTT	CASSLRPSLDTEAFF
TRBD1	TRBV5-6	TRBJ1-5	TGTGCCAGCAGCTTCACCAGGGGGCGCCGGCAGCCCCAGCATTTT	CASSFTRGRRQPQHF
TRBD2	TRBV5-4	TRBJ2-3	TGTGCCAGCAGCTTGATGTCTAGCGGGGTGGTAGATACGCAGTATTTT	CASSLMSSGVVDTQYF
-	TRBV28	TRBJ2-7	TGTGCCAGCAGTTTCTGGCTAGCTCACGAGCAGTACTTC	CASSFWLAHEQYF
-	TRBV15	TRBJ1-5	TGTGCCACCAGCAGTGCCCTGACTAATCAGCCCCAGCATTTT	CATSSALTNQPQHF
TRBD1	TRBV5-1	TRBJ1-1	TGCGCCAGCAGGCTGGACAGGGTGGGTGAAGCTTTCTTT	CASRLDRVGEAFF
-	TRBV11-2	TRBJ1-3	TGTGCCAGCAGCACTGTTTCAGGGGTGGGAAACACCATATATTTT	CASSTVSGVGNTIYF
-	TRBV5-6	TRBJ2-5	TGTGCCAGCAGCCAAACGTTCAGGGCTGAAGAGACCCAGTACTTC	CASSQTFRAEETQYF
-	TRBV6-5	TRBJ2-1	TGTGCCAGCAGTTACGGACCAGGGTATCCGAATGAGCAGTTCTTC	CASSYGPGYPNEQFF
TRBD1	TRBV6-1	TRBJ1-5	TGTGCCAGCAGTACCCGGGACAGAAACCAGCCCCAGCATTTT	CASSTRDRNQPQHF
TRBD1	TRBV11-3	TRBJ2-2	TGTGCCAGCAGCACTACAGGGGGCTTCGGGGAGCTGTTTTTT	CASSTTGGFGELFF
-	TRBV4-1	TRBJ1-1	TGCGCCAGCAGCCAATCGCGGAGTCAGTTTGGAGCTTTCTTT	CASSQSRSQFGAFF
TRBD1	TRBV30	TRBJ1-4	TGTGCCTGGAGTCTAGGACAGGGATTAAACGAAAAACTGTTTTTT	CAWSLGQGLNEKLFF
TRBD2	TRBV6-6	TRBJ2-7	TGTGCCAGCAGGCTCGCGGGAGGCGAGCAGTACTTC	CASRLAGGEQYF
-	TRBV7-9	TRBJ2-5	TGTGCCAGCAGCCGAAGCAAGACTAGTCTAGGGGAGACCCAGTACTTC	CASSRSKTSLGETQYF
-	TRBV5-1	TRBJ2-5	TGCGCCAGCAGCTTGGGGCGGAACCAAGAGACCCAGTACTTC	CASSLGRNQETQYF
-	TRBV7-2	TRBJ1-5	TGTGCCAGCACCCCGGACATTTCCAGCCCCAATCAGCCCCAGCATTTT	CASTPDISSPNQPQHF
TRBD2	TRBV5-1	TRBJ2-3	TGCGCCAGCAGCTTGCGGGGGGAGTTCGCAAGGGATACGCAGTATTTT	CASSLRGEFARDTQYF
-	TRBV5-4	TRBJ2-1	TGTGCCAGCAGCCCCGGGACTGCCAGCTCCTACAATGAGCAGTTCTTC	CASSPGTASSYNEQFF